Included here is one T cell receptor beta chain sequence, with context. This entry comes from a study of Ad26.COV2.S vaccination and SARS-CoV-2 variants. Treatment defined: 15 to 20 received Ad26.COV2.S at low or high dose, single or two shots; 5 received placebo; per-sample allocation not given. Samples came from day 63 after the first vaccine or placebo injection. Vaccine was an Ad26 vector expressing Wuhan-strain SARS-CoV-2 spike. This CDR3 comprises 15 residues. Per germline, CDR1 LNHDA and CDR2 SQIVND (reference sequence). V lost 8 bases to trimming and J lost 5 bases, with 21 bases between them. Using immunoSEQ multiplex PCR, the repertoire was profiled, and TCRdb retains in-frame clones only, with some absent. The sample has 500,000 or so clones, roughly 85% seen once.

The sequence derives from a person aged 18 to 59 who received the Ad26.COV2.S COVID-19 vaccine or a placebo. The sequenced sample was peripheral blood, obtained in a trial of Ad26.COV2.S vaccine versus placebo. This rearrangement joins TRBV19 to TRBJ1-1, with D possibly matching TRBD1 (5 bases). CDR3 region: CASRATRGGRTEAFF. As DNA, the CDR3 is TGTGCCAGTCGGGCGACACGGGGGGGTAGGACTGAAGCTTTCTTT.